Below, one T cell receptor beta chain is given with its context. The source of the sample is a study of cytomegalovirus exposure and HLA in healthy donors. The germline V gene encodes CDR1 MDHEN and CDR2 SYDVKM. The ends were cut back, 10 bases at V and 7 bases at J, with 17 bases in the middle. The length of the CDR3 is 13 residues. This table comes from immunoSEQ multiplex PCR, and its TCRdb copy is limited to in-frame clones, with some not included. The sample yields about 55,000 clones, approximately 90% seen once. V and J are TRBV28 and TRBJ2-1; D is perhaps TRBD2 (5 bases). Specimen: PBMCs. This sequence was found in a man aged 18-30 years in good health and CMV-seronegative. CDR3 sequence (DNA): TGTGCCACCCGGGAAGGTCAGATTAATGAGCAGTTCTTC. It codes for CATREGQINEQFF.